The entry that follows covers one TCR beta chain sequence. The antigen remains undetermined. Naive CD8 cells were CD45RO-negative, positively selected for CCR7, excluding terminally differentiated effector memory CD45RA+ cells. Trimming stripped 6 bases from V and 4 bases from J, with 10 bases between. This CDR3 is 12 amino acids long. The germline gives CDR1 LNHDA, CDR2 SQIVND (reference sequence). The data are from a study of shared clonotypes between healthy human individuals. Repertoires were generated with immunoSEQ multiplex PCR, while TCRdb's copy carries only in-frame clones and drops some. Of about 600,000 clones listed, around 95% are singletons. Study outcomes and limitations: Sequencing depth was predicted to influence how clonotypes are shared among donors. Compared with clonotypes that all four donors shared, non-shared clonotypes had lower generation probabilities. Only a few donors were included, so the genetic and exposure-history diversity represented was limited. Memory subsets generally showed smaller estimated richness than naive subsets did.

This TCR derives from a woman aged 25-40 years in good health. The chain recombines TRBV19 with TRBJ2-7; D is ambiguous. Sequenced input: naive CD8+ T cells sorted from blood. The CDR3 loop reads CASSFWGYEQYF. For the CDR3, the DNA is TGTGCCAGTAGCTTCTGGGGTTACGAGCAGTACTTC.